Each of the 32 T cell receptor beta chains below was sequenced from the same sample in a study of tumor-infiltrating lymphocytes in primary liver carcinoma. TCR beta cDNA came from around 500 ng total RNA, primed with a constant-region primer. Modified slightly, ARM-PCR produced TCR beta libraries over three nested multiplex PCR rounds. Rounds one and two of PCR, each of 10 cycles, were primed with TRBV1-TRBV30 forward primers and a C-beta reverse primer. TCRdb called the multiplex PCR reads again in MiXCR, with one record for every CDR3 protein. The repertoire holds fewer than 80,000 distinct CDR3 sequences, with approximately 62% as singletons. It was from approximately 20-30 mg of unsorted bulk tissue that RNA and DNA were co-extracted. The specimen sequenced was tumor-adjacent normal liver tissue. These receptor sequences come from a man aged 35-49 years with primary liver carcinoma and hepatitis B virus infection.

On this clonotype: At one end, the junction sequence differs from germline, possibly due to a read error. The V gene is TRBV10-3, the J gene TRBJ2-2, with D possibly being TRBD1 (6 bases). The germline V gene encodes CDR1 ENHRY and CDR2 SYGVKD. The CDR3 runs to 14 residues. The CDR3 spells CAAEVGANTGELFF. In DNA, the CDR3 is TGTGCCGCCGAGGTGGGGGCTAACACCGGGGAGCTGTTTTTC.

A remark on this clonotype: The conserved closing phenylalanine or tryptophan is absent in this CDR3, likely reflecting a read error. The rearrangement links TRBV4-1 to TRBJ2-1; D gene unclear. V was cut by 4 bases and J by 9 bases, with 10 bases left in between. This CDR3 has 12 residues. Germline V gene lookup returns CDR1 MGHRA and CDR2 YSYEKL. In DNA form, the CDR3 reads TGCGCCAGCAGCCTAACGCTTGGTGAGCAGTTCCTC. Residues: CASSLTLGEQFL.

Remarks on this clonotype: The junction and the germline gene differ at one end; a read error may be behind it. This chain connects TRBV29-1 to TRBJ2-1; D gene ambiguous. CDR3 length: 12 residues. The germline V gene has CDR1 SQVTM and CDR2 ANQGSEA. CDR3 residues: CCVELADNEQFF. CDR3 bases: TGCTGCGTTGAACTGGCGGACAATGAGCAGTTCTTC.

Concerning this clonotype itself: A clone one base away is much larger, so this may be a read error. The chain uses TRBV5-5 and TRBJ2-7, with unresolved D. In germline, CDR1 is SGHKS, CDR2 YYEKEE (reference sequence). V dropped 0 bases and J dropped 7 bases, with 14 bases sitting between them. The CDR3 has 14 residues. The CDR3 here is CASSLVSREGEQYF. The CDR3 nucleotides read TGTGCCAGCAGCTTGGTTTCACGTGAAGGAGAGCAGTACTTC.

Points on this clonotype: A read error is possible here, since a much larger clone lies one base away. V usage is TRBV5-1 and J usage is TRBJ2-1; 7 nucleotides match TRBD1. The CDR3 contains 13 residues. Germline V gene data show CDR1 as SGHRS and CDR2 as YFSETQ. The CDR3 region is CASTGTAHNEHFF. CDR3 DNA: TGCGCCAGCACCGGGACAGCCCACAATGAGCACTTCTTC.

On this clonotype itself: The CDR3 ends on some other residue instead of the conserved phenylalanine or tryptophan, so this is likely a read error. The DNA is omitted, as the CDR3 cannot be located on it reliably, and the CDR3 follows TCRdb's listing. The CDR3 spells CATSEDGLRAVL. This chain links TRBV24-1 with TRBJ2-7. The CDR3 has 12 residues if both end residues are counted. Germline V gives CDR1 KGHDR, CDR2 SFDVKD.

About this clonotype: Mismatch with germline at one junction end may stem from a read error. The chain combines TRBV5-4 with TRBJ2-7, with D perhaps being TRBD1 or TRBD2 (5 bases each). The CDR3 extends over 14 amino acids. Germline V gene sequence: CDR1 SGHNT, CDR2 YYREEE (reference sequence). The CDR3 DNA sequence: TGTGCCAGCAGGTGGGACCACAGACCCTACGAGCAATACTTC. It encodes CASRWDHRPYEQYF.

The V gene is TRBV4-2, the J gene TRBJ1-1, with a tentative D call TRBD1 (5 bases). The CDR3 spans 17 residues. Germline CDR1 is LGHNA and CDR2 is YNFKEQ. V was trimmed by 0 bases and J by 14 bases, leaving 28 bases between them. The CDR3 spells CASSQEYGQGFWTETFF. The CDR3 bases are TGTGCCAGCAGCCAAGAGTACGGACAAGGTTTTTGGACTGAAACCTTCTTT.

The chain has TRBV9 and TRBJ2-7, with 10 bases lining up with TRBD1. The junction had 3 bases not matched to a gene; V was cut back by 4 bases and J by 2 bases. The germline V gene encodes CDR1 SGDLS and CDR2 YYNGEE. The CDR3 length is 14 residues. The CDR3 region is CASSPGQGAYEQYF. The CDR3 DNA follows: TGTGCCAGCAGCCCTGGACAGGGGGCCTACGAGCAGTACTTC.

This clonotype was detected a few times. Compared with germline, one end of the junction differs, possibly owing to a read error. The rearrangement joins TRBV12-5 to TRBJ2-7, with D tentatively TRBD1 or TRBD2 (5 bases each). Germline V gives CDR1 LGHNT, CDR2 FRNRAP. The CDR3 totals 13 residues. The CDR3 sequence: CASEGTGSYDQYF. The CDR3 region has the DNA TGTGCCAGTGAGGGGACCGGTTCCTATGATCAGTACTTC. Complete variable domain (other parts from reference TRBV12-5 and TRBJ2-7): DARVTQTPRHKVTEMGQEVTMRCQPILGHNTVFWYRQTMMQGLELLAYFRNRAPLDDSGMPKDRFSAEMPDATLATLKIQPSEPRDSAVYFCASEGTGSYDQYFGPGTRLTVT.

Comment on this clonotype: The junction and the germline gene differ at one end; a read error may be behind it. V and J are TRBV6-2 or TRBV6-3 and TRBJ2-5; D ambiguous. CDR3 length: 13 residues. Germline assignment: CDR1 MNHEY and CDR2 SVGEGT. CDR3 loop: CASSPEAQETRCF. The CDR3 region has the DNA TGTGCCAGCAGCCCCGAGGCACAAGAGACCCGGTGCTTC.

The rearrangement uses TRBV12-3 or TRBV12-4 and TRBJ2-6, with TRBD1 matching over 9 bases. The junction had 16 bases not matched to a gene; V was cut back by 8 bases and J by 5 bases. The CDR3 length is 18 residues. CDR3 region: CASSYGTGLNTRANVLTF. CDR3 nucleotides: TGTGCCAGCTCCTACGGGACAGGGTTAAATACTAGGGCCAACGTCCTGACTTTC.

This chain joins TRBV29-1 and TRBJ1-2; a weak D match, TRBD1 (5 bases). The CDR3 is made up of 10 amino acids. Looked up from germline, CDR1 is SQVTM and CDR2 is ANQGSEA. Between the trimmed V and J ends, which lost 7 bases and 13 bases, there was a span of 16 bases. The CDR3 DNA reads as TGCAGCGCGTCCTCAGGGAACTGCACCTTC. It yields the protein CSASSGNCTF.

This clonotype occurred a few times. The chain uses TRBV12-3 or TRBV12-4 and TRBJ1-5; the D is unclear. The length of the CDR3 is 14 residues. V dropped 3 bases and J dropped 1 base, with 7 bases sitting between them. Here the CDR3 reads CASSFRLSNQPQHF. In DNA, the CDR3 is TGTGCCAGCAGTTTTCGGCTGAGCAATCAGCCCCAGCATTTT.

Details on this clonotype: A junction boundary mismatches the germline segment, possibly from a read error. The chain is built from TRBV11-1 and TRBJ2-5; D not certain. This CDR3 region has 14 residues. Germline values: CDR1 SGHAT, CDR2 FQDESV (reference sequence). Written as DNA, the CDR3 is TGTGCTAGCAACCCGGCGCTAGTAAGCGAGACCCAGTACTTC. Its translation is CASNPALVSETQYF.

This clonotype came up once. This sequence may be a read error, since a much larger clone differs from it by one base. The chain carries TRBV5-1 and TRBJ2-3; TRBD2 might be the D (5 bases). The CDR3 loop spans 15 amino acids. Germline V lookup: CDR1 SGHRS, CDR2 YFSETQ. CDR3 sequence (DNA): TGCGCCAGCAGATTGGATTACGGGGGCACAGATACGCAGTATTTT. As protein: CASRLDYGGTDTQYF.

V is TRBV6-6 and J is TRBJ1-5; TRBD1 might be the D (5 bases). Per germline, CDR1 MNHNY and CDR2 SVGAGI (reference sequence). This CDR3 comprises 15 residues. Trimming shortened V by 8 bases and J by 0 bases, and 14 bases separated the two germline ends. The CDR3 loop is CASQRTDISNQPQHF. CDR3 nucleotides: TGTGCCAGCCAAAGGACGGACATTAGCAATCAGCCCCAGCATTTT.

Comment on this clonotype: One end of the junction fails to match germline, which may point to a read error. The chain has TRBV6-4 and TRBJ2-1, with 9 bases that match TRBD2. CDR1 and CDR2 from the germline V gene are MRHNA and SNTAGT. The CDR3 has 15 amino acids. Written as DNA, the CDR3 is TGCGCCACCAGTGAGGAAGCGGGAGGCGGTTATGAGCAGTTCTTC. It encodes CATSEEAGGGYEQFF.

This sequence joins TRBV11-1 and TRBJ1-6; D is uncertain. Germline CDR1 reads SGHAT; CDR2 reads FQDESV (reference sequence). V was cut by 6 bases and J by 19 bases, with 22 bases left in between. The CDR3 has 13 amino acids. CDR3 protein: CASRLKGNSPLHF. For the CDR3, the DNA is TGTGCCAGCAGATTAAAAGGGAACTCACCTCTTCACTTT.

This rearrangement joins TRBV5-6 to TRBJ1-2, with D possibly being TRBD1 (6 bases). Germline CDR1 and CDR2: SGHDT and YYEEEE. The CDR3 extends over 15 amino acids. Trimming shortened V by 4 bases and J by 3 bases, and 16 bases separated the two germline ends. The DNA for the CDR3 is TGTGCCAGCAGCCCCTACGAGGGGGGTGACTATGGCTACACCTTC. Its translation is CASSPYEGGDYGYTF.

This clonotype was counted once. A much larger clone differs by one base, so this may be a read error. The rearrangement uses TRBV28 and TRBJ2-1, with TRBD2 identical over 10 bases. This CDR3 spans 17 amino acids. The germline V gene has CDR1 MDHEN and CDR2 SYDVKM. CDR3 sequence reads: CASSPLSSGGSYNDQFF. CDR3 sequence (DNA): TGTGCCAGCAGTCCCCTCTCTAGCGGGGGTTCCTACAATGATCAGTTCTTC.

The CDR3 nucleotides are TGTGCCAGCAATCAGGCGGGACTTAGGCACGAGCAGTACTTC. Translation gives CASNQAGLRHEQYF. The chain has TRBV6-1 and TRBJ2-7, with a tentative D call TRBD2 (6 bases). The germline CDR1 and CDR2 sequences are MNHNS and SASEGT. The CDR3 has 14 residues. The ends were cut back, 7 bases at V and 5 bases at J, with 18 bases in the middle.

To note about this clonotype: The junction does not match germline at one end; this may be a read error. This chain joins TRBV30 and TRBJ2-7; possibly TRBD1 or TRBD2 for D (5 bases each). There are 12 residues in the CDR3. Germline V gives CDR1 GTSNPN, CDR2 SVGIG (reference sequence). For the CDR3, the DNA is TGCGCCTGGAGCGTCAGGGACCACGAGCGGTACTTC. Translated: CAWSVRDHERYF.

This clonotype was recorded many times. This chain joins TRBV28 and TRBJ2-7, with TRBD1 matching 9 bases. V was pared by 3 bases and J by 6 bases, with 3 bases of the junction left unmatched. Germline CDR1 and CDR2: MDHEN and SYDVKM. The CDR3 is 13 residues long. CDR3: CASSLNRGREQYF. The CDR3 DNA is TGTGCCAGCAGTTTGAACAGGGGGCGCGAGCAGTACTTC.

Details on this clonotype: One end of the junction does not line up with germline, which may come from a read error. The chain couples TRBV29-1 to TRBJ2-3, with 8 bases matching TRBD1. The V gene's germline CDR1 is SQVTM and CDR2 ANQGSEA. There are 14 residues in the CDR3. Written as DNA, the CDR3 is TGCAGGGCCGGAGGGACAGGTAGCACAGATATGCAGTATTTT. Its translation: CRAGGTGSTDMQYF.

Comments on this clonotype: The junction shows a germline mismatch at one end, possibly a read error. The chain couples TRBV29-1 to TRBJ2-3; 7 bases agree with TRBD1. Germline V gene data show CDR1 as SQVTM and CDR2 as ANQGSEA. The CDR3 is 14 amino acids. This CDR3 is CTVQQGTPTDTQYF. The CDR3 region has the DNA TGCACCGTTCAACAGGGGACCCCCACAGATACGCAGTATTTT.

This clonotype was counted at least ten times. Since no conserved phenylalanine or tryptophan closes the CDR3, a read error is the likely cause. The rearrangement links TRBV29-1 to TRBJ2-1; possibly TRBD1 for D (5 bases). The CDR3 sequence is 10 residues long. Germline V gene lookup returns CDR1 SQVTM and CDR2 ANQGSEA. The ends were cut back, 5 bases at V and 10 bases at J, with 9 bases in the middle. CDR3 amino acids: CSVFDSEQFL. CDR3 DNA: TGCAGCGTTTTTGACAGCGAGCAGTTCCTC.

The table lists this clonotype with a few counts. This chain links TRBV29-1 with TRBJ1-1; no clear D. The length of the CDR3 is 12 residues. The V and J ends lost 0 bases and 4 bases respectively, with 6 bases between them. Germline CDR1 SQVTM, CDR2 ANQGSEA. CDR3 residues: CSVEDSSTEAFF. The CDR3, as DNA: TGCAGCGTTGAAGATTCGAGCACTGAAGCTTTCTTT.

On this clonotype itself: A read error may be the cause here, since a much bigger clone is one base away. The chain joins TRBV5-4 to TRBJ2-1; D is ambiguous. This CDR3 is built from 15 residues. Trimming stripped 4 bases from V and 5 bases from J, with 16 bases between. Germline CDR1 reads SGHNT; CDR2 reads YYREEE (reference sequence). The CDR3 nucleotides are TGTGCCAGCAGCCAAATGTCAGGACCAGACAATGAGCAGTTCTTC. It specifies CASSQMSGPDNEQFF. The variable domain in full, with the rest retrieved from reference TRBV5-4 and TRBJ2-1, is ETGVTQSPTHLIKTRGQQVTLRCSSQSGHNTVSWYQQALGQGPQFIFQYYREEENGRGNFPPRFSGLQFPNYSSELNVNALELDDSALYLCASSQMSGPDNEQFFGPGTRLTVL.

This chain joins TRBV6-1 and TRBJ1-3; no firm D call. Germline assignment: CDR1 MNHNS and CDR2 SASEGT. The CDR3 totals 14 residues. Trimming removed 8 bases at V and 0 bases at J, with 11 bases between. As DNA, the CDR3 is TGTGCCAGCGGGTGGCGCGACTCTGGAAACACCATATATTTT. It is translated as CASGWRDSGNTIYF.

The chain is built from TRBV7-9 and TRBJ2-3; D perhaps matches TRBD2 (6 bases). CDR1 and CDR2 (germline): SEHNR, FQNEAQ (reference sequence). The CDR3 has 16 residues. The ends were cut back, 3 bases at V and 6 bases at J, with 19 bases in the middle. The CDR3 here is CASSLIVGGAMDTQYF. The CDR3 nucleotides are TGTGCCAGCAGCTTGATAGTCGGGGGTGCAATGGATACGCAGTATTTT.

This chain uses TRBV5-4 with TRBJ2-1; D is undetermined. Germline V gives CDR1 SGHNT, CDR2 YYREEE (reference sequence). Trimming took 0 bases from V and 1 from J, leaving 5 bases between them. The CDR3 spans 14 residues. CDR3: CASSLGVSYNEQFF. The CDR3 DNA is TGTGCCAGCAGCTTGGGGGTGTCCTACAATGAGCAGTTCTTC.